The 12 T cell receptor beta chains listed next were all sequenced from one sample in a study of early T cells in non-severe SARS-CoV-2 infection. One entry per CDR3 protein, called by TCRdb with MiXCR from the 5' RACE reads. There are 30,000 or so distinct CDR3 sequences in the sample; roughly 5.3% occur only once, and about a fifth lies in the top ten. Input material: whole blood. These receptors came from an adult who was a healthcare worker with PCR-confirmed SARS-CoV-2 infection or an uninfected control (not recorded which).

This clonotype appeared many times. V usage is TRBV11-2 and J usage is TRBJ2-5, with 8 bases matching TRBD1. CDR3 length: 15 residues. The junction had 8 bases not matched to a gene; V was cut back by 1 base and J by 7 bases. CDR1 is SGHAT, CDR2 FQNNGV, per germline. CDR3 residues: CASSLARQGFGTQYF. Written as DNA, the CDR3 is TGTGCCAGCAGCTTAGCGAGACAGGGGTTCGGGACCCAGTACTTC.

A few counts support this clonotype. V and J are TRBV2 and TRBJ2-5, with a tentative D call TRBD1 (6 bases). The germline gives CDR1 SNHLY, CDR2 FYNNEI. The CDR3 sequence is 12 residues long. Trimming pared 2 bases from V and 5 bases from J, leaving 6 bases between. The CDR3 region is CASSEQGETQYF. As DNA, the CDR3 is TGTGCCAGCAGTGAACAGGGGGAGACCCAGTACTTC.

Ten or more counts support this clonotype. The chain employs TRBV10-3 and TRBJ1-2, with D uncertain. CDR3 length equals 13 residues. The germline V gene encodes CDR1 ENHRY and CDR2 SYGVKD. V dropped 2 bases and J dropped 1 base, with 5 bases sitting between them. The CDR3 coding sequence is TGTGCCATCAGTGAGGGCTTTAACTATGGCTACACCTTC. Amino acids: CAISEGFNYGYTF.

The rearrangement links TRBV5-5 to TRBJ2-3, with 11 bases aligning to TRBD2. The CDR3 extends over 18 amino acids. V lost 4 bases to trimming and J lost 2 bases; unmatched junction nucleotides: 12. The germline V gene encodes CDR1 SGHKS and CDR2 YYEKEE (reference sequence). The CDR3 coding sequence is TGTGCCAGCAGCCAATTGCCTCCGACTAGCGGGAACACAGATACGCAGTATTTT. This encodes CASSQLPPTSGNTDTQYF. Full variable domain (outside the CDR3, taken from reference TRBV5-5 and TRBJ2-3): DAGVTQSPTHLIKTRGQQVTLRCSPISGHKSVSWYQQVLGQGPQFIFQYYEKEERGRGNFPDRFSARQFPNYSSELNVNALLLGDSALYLCASSQLPPTSGNTDTQYFGPGTRLTVL.

This clonotype has more than one count but fewer than ten. This chain joins TRBV7-9 and TRBJ2-5; TRBD2 aligns across 7 bases. The germline CDR1 and CDR2 sequences are SEHNR and FQNEAQ (reference sequence). The CDR3 consists of 13 residues. V was clipped by 5 bases and J by 7 bases; unmatched bases: 7. The CDR3 DNA reads as TGTGCCAGCAGCCTAAGCGGGATGGGGACCCAGTACTTC. Encoded protein: CASSLSGMGTQYF.

This clonotype showed up many times. This sequence joins TRBV19 and TRBJ2-7; a weak D match, TRBD1 (5 bases). The CDR3 has 11 amino acids. Trimming pared 7 bases from V and 6 bases from J, leaving 10 bases between. Germline values: CDR1 LNHDA, CDR2 SQIVND (reference sequence). CDR3 DNA sequence: TGTGCCAGTAACAGGAGCCTCGAGCAGTACTTC. This encodes CASNRSLEQYF.

J is TRBJ1-2 and V is TRBV11-2, with D perhaps matching TRBD1 (6 bases). This CDR3 contains 15 residues. Trimming removed 5 bases from V and 4 bases from J, with 17 bases in between. Germline loops: CDR1 SGHAT, CDR2 FQNNGV. CDR3 loop: CASSGARGHRYGYTF. In DNA form, the CDR3 reads TGTGCCAGCAGCGGAGCCAGGGGCCATCGCTATGGCTACACCTTC.

In this sample, this clonotype turned up many times. The J gene is TRBJ2-7, the V gene TRBV2; 7 nucleotides line up with TRBD1. V shed 6 bases, J shed 0 bases, and the junction held 8 bases outside the gene matches. Germline-derived CDR1 and CDR2 are SNHLY and FYNNEI. The CDR3 contains 15 residues. CDR3 DNA: TGTGCCAGCAGCCGCCAGGGACAGAGCTCCTACGAGCAGTACTTC. This gives the protein CASSRQGQSSYEQYF.

This clonotype was detected ten times or more. CDR3 residues: CASSYRRAGGPLETQYF. The CDR3 DNA reads TGTGCCAGCAGCTACCGACGCGCGGGAGGGCCCCTGGAGACCCAGTACTTC. The chain joins TRBV11-2 to TRBJ2-5, with 9 bases matching TRBD2. Germline CDR1 and CDR2: SGHAT and FQNNGV. V shed 4 bases, J shed 5 bases, and the junction held 14 bases outside the gene matches. This CDR3 comprises 17 residues.

This clonotype was seen a handful of times. V gene TRBV14 combines with J gene TRBJ2-7; weak D call: TRBD1 (6 bases). The CDR3 consists of 13 residues. Germline V lookup: CDR1 SGHDN, CDR2 FVKESK. V was pared by 1 base and J by 7 bases, with 11 bases between. The CDR3 region is CASSQASGVEQYF. The CDR3 DNA sequence: TGTGCCAGCAGCCAAGCGTCAGGGGTTGAGCAGTACTTC.

The chain uses TRBV11-2 and TRBJ2-5; 8 nucleotides match TRBD1. Germline CDR1 SGHAT, CDR2 FQNNGV. The CDR3 spans 17 residues. V shed 3 bases and J 7 bases; nucleotides not matched to a gene: 16. CDR3 bases: TGTGCCAGCAGCTTGGCCCTCGGGACAGGTCTGTCGCGGACCCAGTACTTC. It yields the protein CASSLALGTGLSRTQYF.

This clonotype was picked up many times. The V and J genes are TRBV29-1 and TRBJ2-3; D may be TRBD2 (5 bases). The CDR3 is made up of 13 amino acids. Per the germline V gene, CDR1 is SQVTM and CDR2 is ANQGSEA. The V and J ends lost 6 bases and 3 bases respectively, with 13 bases between them. The CDR3 protein is CSVKRRETDTQYF. Written as DNA, the CDR3 is TGCAGCGTCAAACGAAGGGAGACAGATACGCAGTATTTT.